The 27 T cell receptor beta chains presented below share a single source sample, sequenced in a study of blood T cell repertoires in COVID-19. This table comes from immunoSEQ multiplex PCR, and its TCRdb copy is limited to in-frame clones, with some not included. The table has roughly 34,000 clones, 80% seen once; the top ten hold 14%. The source material was peripheral blood. The receptors stem from a woman aged 70 to 79 with acute or convalescent COVID-19.

The chain is built from TRBV24-1 and TRBJ2-1; TRBD2 might be the D (5 bases). Trimming pared 4 bases from V and 0 bases from J, leaving 12 bases between. CDR3 length equals 16 residues. The germline V gene encodes CDR1 KGHDR and CDR2 SFDVKD. The CDR3 DNA follows: TGTGCCACCAGTGACCAACATGGGAGCTCCTACAATGAGCAGTTCTTC. Its translation is CATSDQHGSSYNEQFF.

The V and J genes are TRBV28 and TRBJ2-2, with 9 nucleotides matching TRBD2. The CDR3 has 14 amino acids. Trimming took 6 bases from V and 4 from J; bases not matched to a gene: 3. The germline gives CDR1 MDHEN, CDR2 SYDVKM. CDR3 sequence: CASRGGRGTGELFF. CDR3 bases: TGTGCCAGCAGGGGCGGGAGGGGCACCGGGGAGCTGTTTTTT.

V usage is TRBV19 and J usage is TRBJ2-4; 7 bases map to TRBD2. This CDR3 is 16 amino acids long. V trimming: 1 base; J trimming: 3 bases; junction bases outside the gene matches: 6. Germline V gives CDR1 LNHDA, CDR2 SQIVND (reference sequence). CDR3 sequence reads: CASSIVEREGKNIQYF. The CDR3 region has the DNA TGTGCCAGTAGTATAGTTGAGAGGGAGGGCAAAAACATTCAGTACTTC.

The chain couples TRBV7-9 to TRBJ2-7; D gene uncertain. The CDR3 consists of 13 residues. Trimming removed 4 bases from V and 4 bases from J, with 11 bases in between. The V gene's germline CDR1 is SEHNR and CDR2 FQNEAQ (reference sequence). In DNA, the CDR3 is TGTGCCAGCAGCTGGTCGGTTTCTTACGAGCAGTACTTC. Protein product: CASSWSVSYEQYF.

This clone came up many times. The V gene is TRBV4-1, the J gene TRBJ1-6; tentatively, D is TRBD1 (6 bases). Germline loops: CDR1 MGHRA, CDR2 YSYEKL. The CDR3 consists of 14 residues. The V end lost 7 bases, the J end lost 4 bases, and 11 bases lay between the germline ends. The CDR3: CASNPGAYNSPLHF. CDR3 DNA: TGCGCCAGCAACCCAGGGGCGTATAATTCACCCCTCCACTTT.

The chain uses TRBV5-1 and TRBJ2-5; 9 nucleotides agree with TRBD2. J was trimmed by 5 bases and V by 3 bases; bases with no gene match: 8. CDR1 SGHRS and CDR2 YFSETQ come from the germline V gene. CDR3 length: 15 residues. CDR3 residues: CASSSQTSGGETQYF. The CDR3 nucleotides read TGCGCCAGCAGCTCCCAGACTAGCGGAGGGGAGACCCAGTACTTC. The whole variable domain, remainder taken from reference TRBV5-1 and TRBJ2-5, is KAGVTQTPRYLIKTRGQQVTLSCSPISGHRSVSWYQQTPGQGLQFLFEYFSETQRNKGNFPGRFSGRQFSNSRSEMNVSTLELGDSALYLCASSSQTSGGETQYFGPGTRLLVL.

The rearrangement links TRBV10-3 to TRBJ1-1, with D tentatively TRBD1 (5 bases). Germline CDR1 reads ENHRY; CDR2 reads SYGVKD. This CDR3 comprises 15 residues. V was clipped by 6 bases and J by 0 bases, with 14 bases between them. The CDR3 nucleotides read TGTGCCATCAGGCGAGCGCGGGGCATGAACACTGAAGCTTTCTTT. This sequence encodes CAIRRARGMNTEAFF.

This clone was counted once. The rearrangement uses TRBV7-9 and TRBJ1-2; the match to TRBD1 covers 12 bases. Trimming removed 5 bases from V and 1 base from J; junction bases left unmatched: 5. Germline CDR1 is SEHNR and CDR2 is FQNEAQ (reference sequence). The CDR3 consists of 16 residues. The DNA for the CDR3 is TGTGCCAGCAGCCTCGGGACAGGGGGCTTTAACTATGGCTACACCTTC. Residues: CASSLGTGGFNYGYTF.

The chain combines TRBV7-9 with TRBJ1-2, with a weak D call TRBD1 (5 bases). V was trimmed by 5 bases and J by 2 bases, leaving 18 bases between them. The CDR3 spans 16 residues. Germline-derived CDR1 and CDR2 are SEHNR and FQNEAQ (reference sequence). DNA of the CDR3: TGTGCCAGCAGCCTCGACAGCGACTTTCTCAACTATGGCTACACCTTC. This sequence encodes CASSLDSDFLNYGYTF.

CDR3 protein: CASSLSLPRETQYF. The CDR3 nucleotides read TGCGCCAGCAGCTTGTCCTTACCTCGGGAGACCCAGTACTTC. The V call is TRBV5-1, the J call TRBJ2-5; D gene ambiguous. Per germline, CDR1 SGHRS and CDR2 YFSETQ. The ends were cut back, 1 base at V and 5 bases at J, with 12 bases in the middle. The CDR3 contains 14 residues.

The V call is TRBV28, the J call TRBJ1-2; D possibly corresponds to TRBD1 (5 bases). The CDR3 has 11 residues. The V end lost 5 bases, the J end lost 6 bases, and 7 bases lay between the germline ends. CDR1 and CDR2 from the germline V gene are MDHEN and SYDVKM. The CDR3 spells CASSRRDGYTF. The CDR3 DNA sequence: TGTGCCAGCAGTCGCAGGGATGGCTACACCTTC.

The chain has TRBV25-1 and TRBJ2-7; no reliable D call. Germline V gene lookup returns CDR1 MGHDK and CDR2 SYGVNS. The V end was cut by 5 bases, the J end by 0 bases, with 8 bases between. This CDR3 is built from 13 residues. The DNA of the CDR3 is TGTGCCAGCAGTCCCCCGAGCTCCTACGAGCAGTACTTC. It codes for CASSPPSSYEQYF.

The chain recombines TRBV19 with TRBJ2-3; 12 bases map to TRBD2. This CDR3 comprises 18 residues. The germline V gene encodes CDR1 LNHDA and CDR2 SQIVND (reference sequence). V dropped 5 bases and J dropped 0; count of bases not matched to a gene: 9. The CDR3 region has the DNA TGTGCCAGTAGTTTGGGACTAGCGGGCTCATCTAGCACAGATACGCAGTATTTT. Translation gives CASSLGLAGSSSTDTQYF.

The V gene is TRBV9, the J gene TRBJ1-1; D unclear. V was pared by 8 bases and J by 8 bases, with 16 bases between. Germline V gives CDR1 SGDLS, CDR2 YYNGEE. The CDR3 is 12 amino acids. The CDR3 spells CASGREGTEAFF. CDR3 sequence (DNA): TGTGCCAGTGGAAGGGAGGGTACCGAAGCTTTCTTT. The full variable domain, with the rest looked up from reference TRBV9 and TRBJ1-1, is DSGVTQTPKHLITATGQRVTLRCSPRSGDLSVYWYQQSLDQGLQFLIQYYNGEERAKGNILERFSAQQFPDLHSELNLSSLELGDSALYFCASGREGTEAFFGQGTRLTVV.

The gene calls are TRBV12-3 or TRBV12-4 and TRBJ1-6, with 8 bases identical to TRBD1. J lost 12 bases, V lost 5 bases, and 3 bases had no gene match. This CDR3 spans 12 amino acids. The CDR3 sequence is CASSVDRGPLHF. Written as DNA, the CDR3 is TGTGCCAGCAGTGTAGACAGGGGACCCCTCCACTTT.

CDR3 sequence (DNA): TGTGCCAGCAGCTTGTGGGCATACGAGCAGTACTTC. It specifies CASSLWAYEQYF. This chain connects TRBV5-6 to TRBJ2-7; the D is unclear. The CDR3 contains 12 residues. V was shortened by 1 base and J by 4 bases, with 6 bases between the two germline ends. From germline, CDR1 is SGHDT and CDR2 YYEEEE.

The rearrangement uses TRBV6-5 and TRBJ2-1; 13 bases line up with TRBD2. CDR3 size: 16 residues. V lost 4 bases and J lost 4; bases outside the gene matches: 4. Germline V gives CDR1 MNHEY, CDR2 SVGAGI. The CDR3 bases are TGTGCCAGCAGTTTGATGGGACTAGCGGGATACAATGAGCAGTTCTTC. Translating gives CASSLMGLAGYNEQFF.

The gene calls are TRBV12-5 and TRBJ2-5; D perhaps matches TRBD1 (6 bases). Per germline, CDR1 LGHNT and CDR2 FRNRAP. This CDR3 spans 13 amino acids. With 8 bases removed from V and 0 bases from J, the gap between germline ends came to 10 bases. The CDR3 nucleotides are TGTGCTAGTCTGGGACAAAACCAAGAGACCCAGTACTTC. This translates into CASLGQNQETQYF.

The genes are TRBV5-5 and TRBJ2-3; possible D gene TRBD2, 5 bases. Germline CDR1 is SGHKS and CDR2 is YYEKEE (reference sequence). Trimming shortened V by 1 base and J by 11 bases, and 11 bases separated the two germline ends. The CDR3 covers 12 residues. For the CDR3, the DNA is TGTGCCAGCAGCTTGCTCGCTAGCAAGCAGTATTTT. Encoded protein: CASSLLASKQYF.

The chain links TRBV3-1 (or the pseudogene TRBV3-2) to TRBJ1-6, with D unclear. Germline V gene lookup returns CDR1 LGHDT and CDR2 YNNKEL (reference sequence). The CDR3 is 12 residues long. Trimming removed 4 bases at V and 10 bases at J, with 8 bases between. The CDR3: CASSRGDSPLHF. For the CDR3, the DNA is TGTGCCAGCAGCCGGGGAGACTCACCCCTCCACTTT.

J is TRBJ1-1 and V is TRBV25-1, with a weak D call TRBD1 (5 bases). The V end lost 5 bases, the J end lost 2 bases, and 15 bases lay between the germline ends. The germline gives CDR1 MGHDK, CDR2 SYGVNS. The length of the CDR3 is 15 residues. DNA for the CDR3: TGTGCCAGCAGTCCACCACAGGCTTTTAACACTGAAGCTTTCTTT. It translates to CASSPPQAFNTEAFF.

The gene calls are TRBV19 and TRBJ2-1, with 10 bases aligning to TRBD2. This CDR3 contains 15 residues. Germline CDR1 LNHDA, CDR2 SQIVND (reference sequence). V shed 0 bases and J 8 bases; nucleotides not matched to a gene: 4. In DNA form, the CDR3 reads TGTGCCAGTAGTATAGATCCGGGACTAGCGTATGAGCAGTTCTTC. Protein product: CASSIDPGLAYEQFF.

The V gene is TRBV27, the J gene TRBJ2-1; 10 nucleotides line up with TRBD1. Germline trimming cut 2 bases from V and 1 base from J; bases unmatched to any gene: 5. Germline V gene sequence: CDR1 MNHEY, CDR2 SMNVEV (reference sequence). The CDR3 sequence is 17 residues long. The CDR3 here is CASSLRGTGVSYNEQFF. The CDR3 DNA reads as TGTGCCAGCAGTTTACGCGGGACAGGGGTGTCCTACAATGAGCAGTTCTTC.

V gene TRBV5-6 combines with J gene TRBJ1-4, with a weak D call TRBD1 (5 bases). V was shortened by 1 base and J by 3 bases, with 10 bases between the two germline ends. Germline V gene data show CDR1 as SGHDT and CDR2 as YYEEEE. CDR3 length: 15 residues. The CDR3 coding sequence is TGTGCCAGCAGCTTGAGACAGCCGCCTAATGAAAAACTGTTTTTT. This codes for CASSLRQPPNEKLFF.

This chain uses TRBV27 with TRBJ2-1; the match to TRBD1 covers 7 bases. Germline-derived CDR1 and CDR2 are MNHEY and SMNVEV (reference sequence). Trimming removed 5 bases from V and 5 bases from J; junction bases left unmatched: 9. CDR3 length: 15 amino acids. In DNA, the CDR3 is TGTGCCAGCAGTCTGACAGGGAAAGAGAACAATGAGCAGTTCTTC. Translation gives CASSLTGKENNEQFF.

This clone was detected a few times. The rearrangement joins TRBV24-1 to TRBJ2-3, with no clear D. The germline V and J ends were trimmed by 1 base and 5 bases, with 6 bases remaining between them. From germline, CDR1 is KGHDR and CDR2 SFDVKD. The CDR3 length is 13 residues. CDR3 sequence reads: CATSDLEQDTQYF. CDR3 nucleotide sequence: TGTGCCACCAGTGATTTAGAGCAAGATACGCAGTATTTT.

V gene TRBV27 combines with J gene TRBJ1-6; D gene ambiguous. The CDR3 consists of 17 residues. CDR1 and CDR2 from the germline V gene are MNHEY and SMNVEV (reference sequence). Trimming removed 5 bases at V and 4 bases at J, with 18 bases between. The CDR3 is CASSPNLGSLYNSPLHF. CDR3 nucleotide sequence: TGTGCCAGCAGTCCAAACCTGGGCAGCCTATATAATTCACCCCTCCACTTT.